This record covers a single T cell receptor beta chain. Its antigen is as yet unknown. The data belong to a study of cytomegalovirus exposure and HLA in healthy donors. About the research overall: The roughly 700 first-cohort repertoires shared a platform with the 130 or so validation repertoires, as reported in a later analysis.

Profiled with immunoSEQ multiplex PCR; TCRdb holds only in-frame clones, not every one. The data show around 150,000 clones, roughly nine tenths seen once. Study-wide results and limits: Cytomegalovirus association was listed for around 180 TCR beta chains. Most observed TCR sequences were rare, whereas some public TCRs were detected in many donors.

Germline V lookup: CDR1 SGHRS, CDR2 YFSETQ. CDR3 length: 16 amino acids. Trimming at V came to 2 bases and at J to 0 bases, leaving 5 bases not matched to a gene. Sequencing was done on a sample of PBMCs. The sequence was obtained from a young woman in good health and CMV-seropositive. The chain uses TRBV5-1 and TRBJ2-4, with 7 positions matching TRBD1. This CDR3 reads CASSFGTDLAKNIQYF. The CDR3, as DNA: TGCGCCAGCAGCTTCGGGACAGATCTAGCCAAAAACATTCAGTACTTC. The variable domain in full, completed from reference TRBV5-1 and TRBJ2-4, reads KAGVTQTPRYLIKTRGQQVTLSCSPISGHRSVSWYQQTPGQGLQFLFEYFSETQRNKGNFPGRFSGRQFSNSRSEMNVSTLELGDSALYLCASSFGTDLAKNIQYFGAGTRLSVL.